The next 30 T cell receptor beta chains were all read from a single sample in a study of T cells in narcolepsy. The repertoire was sequenced with immunoSEQ multiplex PCR; TCRdb's copy has only in-frame clones and lacks some. The sample yields under 8,500 clones, around two thirds seen once. The sample consisted of CD45RA- memory CD8+ T cells from PBMCs. These receptors were taken from a human donor with narcolepsy.

The chain couples TRBV5-4 to TRBJ2-7, with TRBD2 matching over 9 bases. This CDR3 region has 15 residues. CDR1 is SGHNT, CDR2 YYREEE, per germline (reference sequence). The V and J ends lost 0 bases and 6 bases, in that order; junction bases with no gene match: 7. This CDR3 is CASSLGGGGAREQYF. In nucleotides, the CDR3 is TGTGCCAGCAGCTTGGGTGGCGGGGGGGCCCGCGAGCAGTACTTC. Using reference TRBV5-4 and TRBJ2-7 for the parts outside the CDR3, the full variable domain is ETGVTQSPTHLIKTRGQQVTLRCSSQSGHNTVSWYQQALGQGPQFIFQYYREEENGRGNFPPRFSGLQFPNYSSELNVNALELDDSALYLCASSLGGGGAREQYFGPGTRLTVT.

The chain carries TRBV5-5 and TRBJ2-3; no reliable D call. The germline CDR1 and CDR2 sequences are SGHKS and YYEKEE (reference sequence). There are 12 residues in the CDR3. Trimming removed 4 bases from V and 4 bases from J, with 7 bases in between. CDR3 bases: TGTGCCAGCAGCCCTGGGGCAGATACGCAGTATTTT. The encoded protein is CASSPGADTQYF. Combining the CDR3 with reference TRBV5-5 and TRBJ2-3 gives the whole variable domain DAGVTQSPTHLIKTRGQQVTLRCSPISGHKSVSWYQQVLGQGPQFIFQYYEKEERGRGNFPDRFSARQFPNYSSELNVNALLLGDSALYLCASSPGADTQYFGPGTRLTVL.

The chain has TRBV4-1 and TRBJ2-1, with TRBD2 as a possible D gene (6 bases). Per the germline V gene, CDR1 is MGHRA and CDR2 is YSYEKL. The CDR3 spans 16 residues. V gave up 0 bases and J gave up 6 bases, with 15 bases separating them. Written as DNA, the CDR3 is TGCGCCAGCAGCCAAGACGGGGCAGCGGGCACCAATGAGCAGTTCTTC. Its protein product is CASSQDGAAGTNEQFF.

J is TRBJ2-7 and V is TRBV13; D might be TRBD1 or TRBD2, each matching 6 bases. The CDR3 has 18 residues. The germline V gene has CDR1 PRHDT and CDR2 FYEKMQ (reference sequence). The chain's CDR3 is CPPSSRGIGGPNSYEQYF. The CDR3 coding sequence is TGTCCCCCCAGCTCTAGGGGGATAGGGGGGCCTAACTCCTACGAGCAGTACTTC.

V usage is TRBV6-5 and J usage is TRBJ2-5, with 10 bases identical to TRBD2. The V and J ends lost 6 bases and 5 bases, in that order; junction bases with no gene match: 9. Germline values: CDR1 MNHEY, CDR2 SVGAGI. The CDR3 runs 15 residues. CDR3: CASSPSGGAGETQYF. The CDR3 DNA is TGTGCCAGCAGCCCGAGCGGGGGGGCCGGGGAGACCCAGTACTTC.

The chain links TRBV7-9 to TRBJ2-5; D is perhaps TRBD2 (7 bases). The V end was cut by 2 bases, the J end by 5 bases, with 18 bases between. The CDR3 runs to 16 residues. The germline V gene encodes CDR1 SEHNR and CDR2 FQNEAQ (reference sequence). The CDR3 region has the DNA TGTGCCAGCAGCTTAACCCAGACGGGGGGCCCGGAGACCCAGTACTTC. The encoded protein is CASSLTQTGGPETQYF. The full variable domain, in which reference TRBV7-9 and TRBJ2-5 provide the parts outside the CDR3, is DTGVSQNPRHKITKRGQNVTFRCDPISEHNRLYWYRQTLGQGPEFLTYFQNEAQLEKSRLLSDRFSAERPKGSFSTLEIQRTEQGDSAMYLCASSLTQTGGPETQYFGPGTRLLVL.

This clone qualifies as large. The sample contains more than one DNA sequence encoding this CDR3. The chain is built from TRBV5-1 and TRBJ2-7; D gene uncertain. The CDR3 extends over 12 amino acids. Trimming shortened V by 3 bases and J by 6 bases, and 10 bases separated the two germline ends. Germline CDR1 reads SGHRS; CDR2 reads YFSETQ. As DNA, the CDR3 is TGCGCCAGCAGCTCCTCGGGTCTCGAGCAGTACTTC. Its translation: CASSSSGLEQYF.

The rearrangement links TRBV4-1 to TRBJ2-7, with D hard to call. V lost 4 bases and J 2 bases, leaving 15 bases between the germline ends. Germline values: CDR1 MGHRA, CDR2 YSYEKL. The CDR3 is made up of 15 amino acids. CDR3 DNA sequence: TGCGCCAGCAGCCCTCTCCTAGGTGGAGCCTACGAGCAGTACTTC. It translates to CASSPLLGGAYEQYF.

The CDR3 DNA reads as TGTGCCAGCAGCTTAGAGACAGGGTCGGGTGAGCAGTTCTTC. Its translation: CASSLETGSGEQFF. This chain uses TRBV11-2 with TRBJ2-1; 7 nucleotides align to TRBD1. Germline assignment: CDR1 SGHAT and CDR2 FQNNGV. With V trimmed by 0 bases and J by 9 bases, 5 bases remained unmatched. The CDR3 extends over 14 amino acids.

This clone was observed a single time. The chain has TRBV4-2 and TRBJ2-7; TRBD2 is a possible D gene (6 bases). Trimming removed 3 bases at V and 9 bases at J, with 18 bases between. CDR3 length equals 14 residues. Germline V gene data show CDR1 as LGHNA and CDR2 as YNFKEQ. CDR3 DNA: TGTGCCAGCAGCCACCTCGGCAGCGGAGCGGGGCAGTACTTC. The encoded protein is CASSHLGSGAGQYF.

For the CDR3, the DNA is TGCGCCAGCAGTGAGTCGGGGGGCTCCTACGAGCAGTACTTC. This codes for CASSESGGSYEQYF. The chain combines TRBV10-1 with TRBJ2-7, with D possibly matching TRBD2 (6 bases). Germline V gene lookup returns CDR1 WNHNN and CDR2 SYGVQD (reference sequence). The CDR3 has 14 amino acids. Trimming cost V 0 bases and J 0 bases, with 6 bases left between them.

The chain employs TRBV6-6 and TRBJ2-7; the D call may be TRBD1 or TRBD2 (5 bases each). This CDR3 contains 15 residues. Germline V gene data show CDR1 as MNHNY and CDR2 as SVGAGI (reference sequence). V lost 0 bases and J 2 bases, leaving 11 bases between the germline ends. CDR3 sequence: CASSYSMGDAYEQYF. The CDR3, as DNA: TGTGCCAGCAGTTACTCGATGGGGGACGCCTACGAGCAGTACTTC.

In its sample, this clone is medium-sized. This chain joins TRBV27 and TRBJ2-1, with D possibly being TRBD1 (6 bases). Trimming removed 4 bases from V and 10 bases from J, with 23 bases in between. In germline, CDR1 is MNHEY, CDR2 SMNVEV (reference sequence). The CDR3 is made up of 16 amino acids. This CDR3 is CASSYLGQFQTGEQFF. CDR3 nucleotide sequence: TGTGCCAGCAGTTACCTCGGACAGTTTCAAACGGGCGAGCAGTTCTTC.

V is TRBV6-1 and J is TRBJ1-1; D may be TRBD1 (6 bases). Trimming shortened V by 5 bases and J by 4 bases, and 11 bases separated the two germline ends. Germline CDR1 and CDR2: MNHNS and SASEGT. The CDR3 is 13 amino acids. Here the CDR3 DNA reads TGTGCCAGCAGTCGTACAGGGACCACTGAAGCTTTCTTT. It translates to CASSRTGTTEAFF.

The CDR3 protein is CASSRGQGLNTEAFF. The CDR3 DNA sequence: TGTGCCAGCAGCAGGGGTCAGGGTTTGAACACTGAAGCTTTCTTT. The V and J genes are TRBV7-3 and TRBJ1-1; D possibly corresponds to TRBD1 (5 bases). The germline CDR1 and CDR2 sequences are SGHTA and FQGTGA. Trimming removed 5 bases at V and 0 bases at J, with 13 bases between. The CDR3 has 15 residues.

This clone was recorded a few times. The chain has TRBV2 and TRBJ2-1; D remains unclear. This CDR3 region has 13 residues. The ends were cut back, 6 bases at V and 2 bases at J, with 8 bases in the middle. CDR1 is SNHLY, CDR2 FYNNEI, per germline. The CDR3, as DNA: TGTGCCAGCAGAACTGCGACCTACAATGAGCAGTTCTTC. Protein product: CASRTATYNEQFF.

The rearrangement uses TRBV7-6 and TRBJ2-1; no clear D. Germline values: CDR1 SGHVS, CDR2 FNYEAQ. The CDR3 runs 15 residues. V lost 4 bases and J 4 bases, leaving 14 bases between the germline ends. CDR3 sequence reads: CASSSVSGLYNEQFF. DNA of the CDR3: TGTGCCAGCAGCTCAGTATCCGGGTTATACAATGAGCAGTTCTTC.

This sequence joins TRBV6-1 and TRBJ2-3, with TRBD2 matching 10 bases. There are 16 residues in the CDR3. V gave up 0 bases and J gave up 1 base; unmatched junction bases: 1. CDR1 MNHNS and CDR2 SASEGT come from the germline V gene. CDR3 residues: CASSEALAGGTDTQYF. The CDR3 DNA is TGTGCCAGCAGTGAAGCTCTAGCGGGGGGCACAGATACGCAGTATTTT.

Only a few counts were recorded for this clone. The rearrangement joins TRBV6-5 to TRBJ2-7; 9 nucleotides line up with TRBD1. V lost 7 bases and J lost 4; bases outside the gene matches: 5. The CDR3 loop spans 13 amino acids. Germline V CDR1 and CDR2: MNHEY, SVGAGI. CDR3 loop: CASMPGTGYEQYF. DNA of the CDR3: TGTGCCAGCATGCCGGGGACAGGGTACGAGCAGTACTTC.

This clone came up once. The chain has TRBV6-6 and TRBJ1-2; the D gene is possibly TRBD1 (6 bases). The V end lost 5 bases, the J end lost 4 bases, and 14 bases lay between the germline ends. This CDR3 spans 14 amino acids. Germline CDR1 MNHNY, CDR2 SVGAGI (reference sequence). CDR3: CASSARTGSYGYTF. The DNA of the CDR3 is TGTGCCAGCAGTGCCAGAACAGGGTCCTATGGCTACACCTTC.

The chain combines TRBV18 with TRBJ2-7; D is possibly TRBD2 (5 bases). The last part of the DNA fits TRBJ2-1 better; the J call may be wrong. This CDR3 is 12 amino acids long. Germline V gene data show CDR1 as KGHSH and CDR2 as LQKENI. In DNA form, the CDR3 reads TGTGCCAGCTCACCTTCTAGCCCCATTCAGTTCTTC. Translating it yields CASSPSSPIQFF.

A word on this clone: A much larger clone sits a single nucleotide away, making a read error possible. The V and J genes are TRBV7-9 and TRBJ2-7, with D tentatively TRBD2 (6 bases). The CDR3 runs 15 residues. Per germline, CDR1 SEHNR and CDR2 FQNEAQ (reference sequence). V lost 1 base and J 5 bases, leaving 15 bases between the germline ends. In nucleotides, the CDR3 is TGTGCCAGCAGCTTAGGGCAGGGAGGTTCCCACGAGCAGTACTTC. The encoded protein is CASSLGQGGSHEQYF.

This clone was seen only a few times. The chain combines TRBV7-7 with TRBJ2-7, with TRBD1 as a possible D gene (6 bases). The germline V gene encodes CDR1 SSHAT and CDR2 FNYEAQ (reference sequence). With 5 bases removed from V and 2 bases from J, the gap between germline ends came to 13 bases. This CDR3 comprises 14 residues. The CDR3 is CASSPQGSTYEQYF. The CDR3 coding sequence is TGTGCCAGCAGCCCACAGGGATCAACCTACGAGCAGTACTTC.

This sequence joins TRBV6-1 and TRBJ2-5; the D gene could be TRBD1 or TRBD2 (6 bases each). The assigned J gene may be wrong: the sequence end matches TRBJ2-7 better. Germline V lookup: CDR1 MNHNS, CDR2 SASEGT. The CDR3 is 13 residues long. The CDR3 loop reads CASSEMGGNEQYF. CDR3 coding DNA: TGTGCCAGCAGTGAAATGGGGGGCAACGAGCAGTACTTC.

J is TRBJ2-3 and V is TRBV7-9, with 14 positions matching TRBD2. The V gene's germline CDR1 is SEHNR and CDR2 FQNEAQ (reference sequence). J gave up 0 bases and V 0 bases, and 5 bases lay outside the gene matches. The CDR3 is 19 residues long. The CDR3 sequence is CASSLAPGLAGASTDTQYF. CDR3 bases: TGTGCCAGCAGCTTAGCTCCGGGACTAGCGGGGGCCAGCACAGATACGCAGTATTTT.

The chain carries TRBV7-9 and TRBJ2-5, with 9 positions matching TRBD1. The germline gives CDR1 SEHNR, CDR2 FQNEAQ (reference sequence). The CDR3 runs to 13 residues. The ends lost 5 bases at V and 5 bases at J; junction bases unmatched: 3. The DNA of the CDR3 is TGTGCCAGCAGCAAGACAGGGGGTGAGACCCAGTACTTC. Protein sequence: CASSKTGGETQYF. Variable domain in full (rest from reference TRBV7-9 and TRBJ2-5): DTGVSQNPRHKITKRGQNVTFRCDPISEHNRLYWYRQTLGQGPEFLTYFQNEAQLEKSRLLSDRFSAERPKGSFSTLEIQRTEQGDSAMYLCASSKTGGETQYFGPGTRLLVL.

The genes are TRBV4-3 and TRBJ2-5; TRBD2 matches 7 bases. The CDR3 length is 15 residues. Germline CDR1 and CDR2: LGHNA and YSLEER. With 4 bases clipped from V and 2 bases from J, the junction kept 7 bases outside the gene matches. This CDR3 is CASSPSRDYQETQYF. For the CDR3, the DNA is TGCGCCAGCAGCCCAAGCCGGGACTATCAAGAGACCCAGTACTTC.

About this clone: The junction departs from the called germline gene at one end, perhaps through a read error. The V call is TRBV7-3, the J call TRBJ2-5; possibly TRBD2 for D (5 bases). The germline gives CDR1 SGHTA, CDR2 FQGTGA. The CDR3 is 13 residues long. The CDR3 region is CASSSGGGETQYF. The CDR3, as DNA: TGTGCTAGCAGCTCTGGAGGAGGAGAGACCCAGTACTTC.

The chain is built from TRBV15 and TRBJ1-6; D is undetermined. The V and J ends lost 3 bases and 5 bases respectively, with 2 bases between them. This CDR3 is built from 12 residues. Germline CDR1 LNHNV, CDR2 YYDKDF (reference sequence). CDR3 residues: CATSRDNSPLHF. The CDR3 DNA sequence: TGTGCCACCAGCAGGGATAATTCACCCCTCCACTTT.

The chain combines TRBV7-6 with TRBJ2-6; the match to TRBD1 covers 12 bases. V was clipped by 4 bases and J by 3 bases; unmatched bases: 4. Germline V gene data show CDR1 as SGHVS and CDR2 as FNYEAQ. The length of the CDR3 is 17 residues. Written as DNA, the CDR3 is TGTGCCAGCAGCTCAGGGGACAGGGGGCTTGGGGCCAACGTCCTGACTTTC. Translating it yields CASSSGDRGLGANVLTF.